The clone carrying this T cell receptor beta chain occurred once. One end of the junction is discordant with germline, which a read error may explain. In the original processing: Researchers report that nucleated cell counts were estimated from reference gene primer amplification. The table came from immunoSEQ multiplex PCR; TCRdb's copy has only in-frame clones and leaves some out. V, J and clone size are taken as reported in that table, and D and trimming were inferred from the DNA itself. The repertoire includes about 270,000 clones, roughly 90% of them detected once, and 3% sits in the top ten. Adults between roughly 18 and 100 years of age took part from about two dozen US areas. Cohort 3 recovery required two negative PCRs, clearance, or symptom resolution. This specimen belongs to a study of blood T cell repertoires in COVID-19. The wider study: The analysed material was cDNA or gDNA that came from T cells, B-cell-depleted T cells, or PBMCs.

The CDR3 is 14 residues long. CDR1 and CDR2 from the germline V gene are SGHTA and FQGNSA. V gene TRBV7-2 combines with J gene TRBJ2-6; D gene unclear. The sample taken for sequencing was PBMCs or T cells enriched from blood (not recorded which). The sequence came from a woman in her fifties or sixties who had recovered from COVID-19. This CDR3 is CASSVATGANVLTF. CDR3 sequence (DNA): TGTGCCAGCAGCGTAGCTACTGGGGCCAACGTCCTGACTTTC.